Shown below are 16 T cell receptor beta chains from a single sample sequenced in a study of post-analysis software for immune sequencing data. Findings and limits, study-wide: The five TRBV segments detected at higher frequency in patients than in controls included TRBV5-6, TRBV5-1 and TRBV20-1.

Unique molecular identifiers were carried by the TCR beta cDNA libraries. One entry per CDR3 protein results from TCRdb running MiXCR on the PCR reads. The sample consists of about 380,000 distinct CDR3 sequences, 30% to 45% of them appearing once. Their target antigens are unknown. Material for sequencing was blood. These receptors all come from a girl aged 10 to 17 with multiple sclerosis.

This clonotype was seen once. This chain uses TRBV6-2 or TRBV6-3 with TRBJ2-7; D uncertain. With 4 bases removed from V and 7 bases from J, the gap between germline ends came to 11 bases. Germline V CDR1 and CDR2: MNHEY, SVGEGT. The CDR3 consists of 12 residues. The CDR3 nucleotides read TGTGCCAGCAGTTCTTCCTACAATGAGCAGTACTTC. Protein: CASSSSYNEQYF.

Many counts were recorded for this clonotype. The gene calls are TRBV6-5 and TRBJ2-7, with D hard to call. The V gene lost 2 bases and the J gene lost 5 bases, with 4 bases spanning the gap. Germline assignment: CDR1 MNHEY and CDR2 SVGAGI. There are 11 residues in the CDR3. DNA of the CDR3: TGTGCCAGCAGTTACCAGGACGAGCAGTACTTC. Protein: CASSYQDEQYF.

The V and J genes are TRBV4-3 and TRBJ1-1; D not resolved. V lost 0 bases and J lost 0, with 11 bases in between. The germline V gene encodes CDR1 LGHNA and CDR2 YSLEER. This CDR3 spans 16 amino acids. CDR3 residues: CASSQEPLFMNTEAFF. The CDR3 DNA sequence: TGCGCCAGCAGCCAAGAGCCCTTGTTCATGAACACTGAAGCTTTCTTT.

In its sample, this clonotype was seen a few times. V usage is TRBV2 and J usage is TRBJ1-5; D unresolved. V was pared by 1 base and J by 0 bases, with 7 bases between. The CDR3 has 15 amino acids. CDR1 is SNHLY, CDR2 FYNNEI, per germline. CDR3 DNA sequence: TGTGCCAGCAGTGAAGACAGCCATAGCAATCAGCCCCAGCATTTT. Translating gives CASSEDSHSNQPQHF.

This chain joins TRBV6-4 and TRBJ2-3; 8 bases are a match to TRBD2. Trimming cost V 2 bases and J 0 bases; bases outside gene matches: 1. Germline CDR1 reads MRHNA; CDR2 reads SNTAGT. This CDR3 has 15 amino acids. The DNA for the CDR3 is TGTGCCAGCAGTGACGGGACTAGTAGCACAGATACGCAGTATTTT. Its translation: CASSDGTSSTDTQYF.

The chain carries TRBV27 and TRBJ2-7; either TRBD1 or TRBD2 may supply D (5 bases each). The ends were cut back, 3 bases at V and 7 bases at J, with 16 bases in the middle. The CDR3 extends over 14 amino acids. Germline V gene lookup returns CDR1 MNHEY and CDR2 SMNVEV (reference sequence). CDR3 DNA: TGTGCCAGCAGTTTTTCGGGACCCTATGTGGAGCAGTACTTC. Translation gives CASSFSGPYVEQYF.

This clonotype has more than one count but fewer than ten. The rearrangement joins TRBV7-2 to TRBJ2-7, with TRBD1 matching 7 bases. The J call may be incorrect, as the DNA end agrees better with TRBJ2-5. CDR3 length: 12 amino acids. Germline V lookup: CDR1 SGHTA, CDR2 FQGNSA. The CDR3 here is CASSDRVSTQYF. CDR3 in DNA: TGTGCCAGCAGCGACAGGGTTTCGACCCAGTACTTC.

The rearrangement uses TRBV5-1 and TRBJ1-5, with 7 bases lining up with TRBD1. V trimming: 0 bases; J trimming: 5 bases; junction bases outside the gene matches: 2. The V gene's germline CDR1 is SGHRS and CDR2 YFSETQ. CDR3 size: 14 residues. CDR3 loop: CASSLAGGDQPQHF. CDR3 sequence (DNA): TGCGCCAGCAGCTTGGCAGGGGGTGATCAGCCCCAGCATTTT. Combining the CDR3 with reference TRBV5-1 and TRBJ1-5 gives the whole variable domain KAGVTQTPRYLIKTRGQQVTLSCSPISGHRSVSWYQQTPGQGLQFLFEYFSETQRNKGNFPGRFSGRQFSNSRSEMNVSTLELGDSALYLCASSLAGGDQPQHFGDGTRLSIL.

This clonotype was counted at least ten times. The rearrangement joins TRBV6-5 to TRBJ2-1, with unresolved D. The CDR3 runs 12 residues. With 5 bases removed from V and 8 bases from J, the gap between germline ends came to 10 bases. Germline V gene sequence: CDR1 MNHEY, CDR2 SVGAGI. The CDR3 region has the DNA TGTGCCAGCAGTCATGACGGCTATGAGCAGTTCTTC. Its translation: CASSHDGYEQFF.

Details on this clonotype: The junction departs from germline at one end; a sequencing error may be responsible. V is TRBV20-1 and J is TRBJ2-3; 7 bases align to TRBD2. Per the germline V gene, CDR1 is DFQATT and CDR2 is SNEGSKA (reference sequence). This CDR3 has 15 amino acids. The CDR3 sequence is CSASRASGSTDTRYF. The CDR3 nucleotides read TGCAGTGCTAGTAGGGCTAGCGGAAGCACAGATACGCGGTATTTT.

The V and J genes are TRBV12-3 or TRBV12-4 and TRBJ1-1; the D gene is possibly TRBD1 (6 bases). V was clipped by 8 bases and J by 6 bases, with 16 bases between them. The length of the CDR3 is 13 residues. CDR3 in DNA: TGTGCCAGCTCGGTCGTGGGGGGCCCTGAAGCTTTCTTT. Translated: CASSVVGGPEAFF.

A single count supports this clonotype. The CDR3 DNA follows: TGTGCCAGCAGCCCTGCCGGGACTAGCGGATCCTACAATGAGCAGTTCTTC. It translates to CASSPAGTSGSYNEQFF. The chain employs TRBV7-2 and TRBJ2-1; 11 nucleotides align to TRBD2. CDR3 length: 17 amino acids. Germline V lookup: CDR1 SGHTA, CDR2 FQGNSA. The ends lost 5 bases at V and 1 base at J; junction bases unmatched: 7.

This clonotype showed up just a few times. The chain links TRBV5-1 to TRBJ2-3, with 9 bases that match TRBD2. The germline V gene encodes CDR1 SGHRS and CDR2 YFSETQ. After removal of 0 bases from V and 0 bases from J, the junction contained 5 bases not matched to a gene. This CDR3 has 17 amino acids. In DNA, the CDR3 is TGCGCCAGCAGCTTGGGACTAGCGGCCTCTAGCACAGATACGCAGTATTTT. Translating it yields CASSLGLAASSTDTQYF.

This clonotype was observed once. J is TRBJ1-5 and V is TRBV20-1; possible D gene TRBD1, 6 bases. V lost 1 base, J lost 2 bases, and 9 bases lay in between. The CDR3 length is 14 residues. Germline loops: CDR1 DFQATT, CDR2 SNEGSKA (reference sequence). The CDR3 bases are TGCAGTGCTAGAGCGGGGGCGGGCAATCAGCCCCAGCATTTT. It codes for CSARAGAGNQPQHF.

The chain has TRBV6-6 and TRBJ2-7, with 10 bases matching TRBD2. J was trimmed by 4 bases and V by 10 bases; bases with no gene match: 16. The CDR3 is made up of 16 amino acids. The V gene's germline CDR1 is MNHNY and CDR2 SVGAGI (reference sequence). The CDR3 region has the DNA TGTGCCACCTCAGGGGGATTCGGACTAGCGGATTACGAGCAGTACTTC. Translating it yields CATSGGFGLADYEQYF.

This clonotype was detected only once. The rearrangement links TRBV3-1 to TRBJ2-5; TRBD2 might be the D (5 bases). V was shortened by 0 bases and J by 11 bases, with 19 bases between the two germline ends. The CDR3 loop spans 15 amino acids. CDR1 and CDR2 from the germline V gene are LGHDT and YNNKEL (reference sequence). The CDR3 region is CASSQETGSGNEQYF. In DNA, the CDR3 is TGTGCCAGCAGCCAAGAGACGGGGAGCGGCAATGAGCAGTACTTC.